This is a list of T cell receptor beta chains from one sample in a study of vaccination effects on CD4 cells after COVID-19. TCRdb's copy holds only in-frame clones and misses some; the assay was immunoSEQ multiplex PCR. The sample includes approximately 37,000 clones, just under 75% of them seen just once. The antigens for these receptors are not known. Sequencing was performed on CD4+ T cells from PBMCs cultured with a peptide pool, taken before COVID-19 vaccination. The receptors here all came from a human donor who had a prior SARS-CoV-2 infection. Both conserved end residues are part of each CDR3. D genes are given only for firm matches. Some rows have no size entry. The others give once, few or many, or a class for an expanded clone.

abundance: -; j_gene: TRBJ2-5; v_gene: TRBV9; d_gene: -; len: 14; CDR3aa: CASSPRTVQETQYF; CDR3nt: TGTGCCAGCAGCCCGCGGACAGTACAAGAGACCCAGTACTTC
abundance: -; j_gene: TRBJ2-1; v_gene: TRBV27; d_gene: TRBD2; len: 14; CDR3aa: CASRPGREYNEQFF; CDR3nt: TGTGCCAGCAGGCCCGGGAGGGAGTACAATGAGCAGTTCTTC
abundance: few; j_gene: TRBJ2-1; v_gene: TRBV7-8; d_gene: TRBD2; len: 15; CDR3aa: CASSLDGGRALRQFF; CDR3nt: TGTGCCAGCAGCTTAGACGGCGGGAGGGCCTTGAGGCAGTTCTTC
abundance: few; j_gene: TRBJ2-1; v_gene: TRBV5-5; d_gene: TRBD1; len: 15; CDR3aa: CASSTRQGTHNEQFF; CDR3nt: TGTGCCAGCAGCACCCGACAGGGAACACACAATGAGCAGTTCTTC
abundance: -; j_gene: TRBJ2-2; v_gene: TRBV29-1; d_gene: -; len: 13; CDR3aa: CSVVRTNTGELFF; CDR3nt: TGCAGCGTTGTAAGGACAAACACCGGGGAGCTGTTTTTT
abundance: few; j_gene: TRBJ1-2; v_gene: TRBV7-3; d_gene: -; len: 16; CDR3aa: CASSFRQGIWDYGYTF; CDR3nt: TGTGCCAGCAGCTTTCGTCAGGGGATTTGGGACTATGGCTACACCTTC
abundance: few; j_gene: TRBJ2-3; v_gene: TRBV28; d_gene: TRBD2; len: 17; CDR3aa: CASSLSVAGSEGDTQYF; CDR3nt: TGTGCCAGCAGTTTGTCGGTAGCGGGGAGCGAAGGAGATACGCAGTATTTT
abundance: once; j_gene: TRBJ1-2; v_gene: TRBV7-8; d_gene: TRBD1; len: 15; CDR3aa: CASSPPDRGLSGYTF; CDR3nt: TGTGCCAGCAGCCCCCCCGACAGGGGACTCTCTGGCTACACCTTC
abundance: -; j_gene: TRBJ1-5; v_gene: TRBV19; d_gene: -; len: 13; CDR3aa: CASTILGSQPQHF; CDR3nt: TGTGCCAGTACTATCCTAGGATCACAGCCCCAGCATTTT
abundance: -; j_gene: TRBJ1-1; v_gene: TRBV18; d_gene: TRBD1; len: 14; CDR3aa: CASSPGTGDTEAFF; CDR3nt: TGTGCCAGCTCACCCGGGACAGGGGACACTGAAGCTTTCTTT
abundance: -; j_gene: TRBJ1-6; v_gene: TRBV12-5; d_gene: TRBD1; len: 14; CDR3aa: CASGLTGGNSPLHF; CDR3nt: TGTGCTAGTGGTTTGACAGGGGGTAATTCACCCCTCCACTTT
abundance: -; j_gene: TRBJ2-1; v_gene: TRBV5-6; d_gene: -; len: 15; CDR3aa: CASSFTGGGLDEQFF; CDR3nt: TGTGCCAGCAGCTTTACTGGAGGGGGCTTGGATGAGCAGTTCTTC
abundance: -; j_gene: TRBJ2-7; v_gene: TRBV7-9; d_gene: -; len: 16; CDR3aa: CASSLDLAGTSREQYF; CDR3nt: TGTGCCAGCAGCTTAGATTTGGCGGGGACGAGCCGCGAGCAGTACTTC
abundance: -; j_gene: TRBJ2-7; v_gene: TRBV6-2/TRBV6-3; d_gene: -; len: 18; CDR3aa: CASSYSTVWGALSYEQYF; CDR3nt: TGTGCCAGCAGTTACTCGACGGTTTGGGGAGCCCTCTCCTACGAGCAGTACTTC
abundance: few; j_gene: TRBJ2-1; v_gene: TRBV7-2; d_gene: TRBD2; len: 15; CDR3aa: CASSLTRLAGVEQFF; CDR3nt: TGTGCCAGCAGCTTAACTCGACTAGCGGGGGTTGAGCAGTTCTTC
abundance: -; j_gene: TRBJ1-2; v_gene: TRBV4-2; d_gene: TRBD1; len: 16; CDR3aa: CASSQVVVGTGGGYTF; CDR3nt: TGTGCCAGCAGCCAAGTCGTTGTGGGGACAGGAGGCGGCTACACCTTC
abundance: -; j_gene: TRBJ1-2; v_gene: TRBV14; d_gene: -; len: 15; CDR3aa: CASSQENGAFDGYTF; CDR3nt: TGTGCCAGCAGCCAAGAGAACGGGGCGTTTGATGGCTACACCTTC
abundance: -; j_gene: TRBJ2-2; v_gene: TRBV9; d_gene: -; len: 16; CDR3aa: CASSVEGGRDTGELFF; CDR3nt: TGTGCCAGCAGCGTAGAGGGGGGGAGGGACACCGGGGAGCTGTTTTTT
abundance: -; j_gene: TRBJ1-2; v_gene: TRBV5-4; d_gene: TRBD1; len: 14; CDR3aa: CASSPGQGVYGYTF; CDR3nt: TGTGCCAGCAGCCCCGGACAGGGGGTATATGGCTACACCTTC
abundance: -; j_gene: TRBJ2-3; v_gene: TRBV19; d_gene: -; len: 14; CDR3aa: CASSPGRGTDTQYF; CDR3nt: TGTGCCAGTAGTCCGGGGAGAGGCACAGATACGCAGTATTTT
abundance: -; j_gene: TRBJ2-5; v_gene: TRBV5-1; d_gene: -; len: 16; CDR3aa: CASSLAVGWTSKTQYF; CDR3nt: TGCGCCAGCAGCTTGGCGGTCGGCTGGACTTCCAAGACCCAGTACTTC
abundance: -; j_gene: TRBJ1-2; v_gene: TRBV2; d_gene: -; len: 13; CDR3aa: CASSVQGPGGYTF; CDR3nt: TGTGCCAGCAGTGTGCAAGGGCCCGGTGGCTACACCTTC
abundance: -; j_gene: TRBJ1-1; v_gene: TRBV21-1; d_gene: -; len: 19; CDR3aa: CASSKAARGGVYGVTEAFF; CDR3nt: TGTGCCAGCAGCAAGGCGGCCAGGGGGGGCGTTTATGGGGTCACTGAAGCTTTCTTT
abundance: -; j_gene: TRBJ2-2; v_gene: TRBV3-1/TRBV3-2; d_gene: -; len: 16; CDR3aa: CASSQVRPLSTGELFF; CDR3nt: TGTGCCAGCAGCCAAGTCCGGCCCCTTTCGACCGGGGAGCTGTTTTTT
abundance: -; j_gene: TRBJ2-1; v_gene: TRBV9; d_gene: -; len: 16; CDR3aa: CASSVRDMSSYNEQFF; CDR3nt: TGTGCCAGCAGCGTAAGAGATATGAGCTCCTACAATGAGCAGTTCTTC
abundance: -; j_gene: TRBJ1-1; v_gene: TRBV19; d_gene: TRBD1; len: 13; CDR3aa: CASKDRVNTEAFF; CDR3nt: TGTGCCAGTAAAGACAGGGTGAACACTGAAGCTTTCTTT
abundance: -; j_gene: TRBJ1-2; v_gene: TRBV19; d_gene: -; len: 15; CDR3aa: CASSILGPKNYGYTF; CDR3nt: TGTGCCAGTAGTATTTTGGGGCCGAAAAACTATGGCTACACCTTC
abundance: -; j_gene: TRBJ2-5; v_gene: TRBV24-1; d_gene: TRBD2; len: 15; CDR3aa: CATSVLAGGAETQYF; CDR3nt: TGTGCCACCAGCGTTCTAGCGGGAGGGGCGGAGACCCAGTACTTC
abundance: -; j_gene: TRBJ1-2; v_gene: TRBV27; d_gene: -; len: 13; CDR3aa: CASTSIYLDGYTF; CDR3nt: TGTGCCAGCACATCTATCTATCTAGATGGCTACACCTTC
abundance: -; j_gene: TRBJ1-1; v_gene: TRBV7-9; d_gene: -; len: 14; CDR3aa: CASSREFLDSEAFF; CDR3nt: TGTGCCAGCAGCCGGGAATTCTTGGACAGTGAAGCTTTCTTT
abundance: -; j_gene: TRBJ2-1; v_gene: TRBV7-2; d_gene: TRBD1; len: 15; CDR3aa: CASSQRDRGRGEQFF; CDR3nt: TGTGCCAGCAGCCAGAGGGACAGGGGGCGAGGTGAGCAGTTCTTC